The 17 T cell receptor beta chains presented below share a single source sample, sequenced in a study of T cells in Graves' hyperthyroidism and ophthalmopathy. The TCR beta CDR3 regions underwent amplification using RNA transcripts as the source. RT-PCR in the first round (using the HTBI primer set) targeted the TCR CDR3. TCRdb reanalysed the multiplex PCR reads using MiXCR and keeps one entry per CDR3 protein. Of tens of thousands of distinct CDR3 sequences in the sample, around 50% were seen once. The sample taken for sequencing was blood. Every receptor here comes from a woman aged 25 to 39 with Graves' ophthalmopathy.

This sequence joins TRBV7-9 and TRBJ1-2; weak D call: TRBD1 (6 bases). V gave up 4 bases and J gave up 10 bases, with 25 bases separating them. Germline CDR1 SEHNR, CDR2 FQNEAQ (reference sequence). The CDR3 extends over 16 amino acids. CDR3 protein: CASSSPSDRPNNDYTF. The CDR3 nucleotides read TGTGCCAGCAGCTCCCCCTCGGACAGACCTAACAATGACTACACCTTC.

The rearrangement uses TRBV10-1 and TRBJ2-5, with unresolved D. With 4 bases removed from V and 1 base from J, the gap between germline ends came to 7 bases. This CDR3 has 13 amino acids. Germline CDR1 is WNHNN and CDR2 is SYGVQD (reference sequence). The CDR3 nucleotides read TGCGCCAGCAGTGCCCAGCTCCAAGAGACCCAGTACTTC. Encoded protein: CASSAQLQETQYF.

This clonotype was detected ten times or more. V gene TRBV5-1 combines with J gene TRBJ1-3; a possible D gene is TRBD1 (5 bases). V lost 1 base to trimming and J lost 0 bases, with 8 bases between them. CDR3 length: 15 amino acids. In germline, CDR1 is SGHRS, CDR2 YFSETQ. CDR3 DNA: TGCGCCAGCAGCTTGTGGGGGAACTCTGGAAACACCATATATTTT. As protein: CASSLWGNSGNTIYF.

This clonotype has at least ten counts. J is TRBJ1-5 and V is TRBV28; D is unclear. This CDR3 comprises 12 residues. V was shortened by 6 bases and J by 6 bases, with 9 bases between the two germline ends. Germline assignment: CDR1 MDHEN and CDR2 SYDVKM. Written as DNA, the CDR3 is TGTGCCAGCAGGGTCTTTGGTCAGCCCCAGCATTTT. Its protein product is CASRVFGQPQHF. Together with reference TRBV28 and TRBJ1-5, the CDR3 gives the full variable domain: DVKVTQSSRYLVKRTGEKVFLECVQDMDHENMFWYRQDPGLGLRLIYFSYDVKMKEKGDIPEGYSVSREKKERFSLILESASTNQTSMYLCASRVFGQPQHFGDGTRLSIL.

J is TRBJ1-4 and V is TRBV18; D call uncertain. Germline V gives CDR1 KGHSH, CDR2 LQKENI. This CDR3 is built from 13 residues. The ends were cut back, 2 bases at V and 8 bases at J, with 9 bases in the middle. In nucleotides, the CDR3 is TGTGCCAGCTCACCAGGGGTCGGGGAAAAACTGTTTTTT. Residues: CASSPGVGEKLFF.

The table lists this clonotype with a count of one. The J gene is TRBJ2-3, the V gene TRBV7-2; 9 nucleotides line up with TRBD2. The length of the CDR3 is 19 residues. Per the germline V gene, CDR1 is SGHTA and CDR2 is FQGNSA. The V gene end was trimmed by 5 bases and the J gene end by 2 bases; junction bases not matched to a gene: 17. DNA for the CDR3: TGTGCCAGCAGCCACACAGGGTCGGAAGCGGGAGGCCTCACAGATACGCAGTATTTT. Translating gives CASSHTGSEAGGLTDTQYF. Variable domain in full (rest from reference TRBV7-2 and TRBJ2-3): GAGVSQSPSNKVTEKGKDVELRCDPISGHTALYWYRQSLGQGLEFLIYFQGNSAPDKSGLPSDRFSAERTGGSVSTLTIQRTQQEDSAVYLCASSHTGSEAGGLTDTQYFGPGTRLTVL.

There are many counts of this clonotype. The chain couples TRBV28 to TRBJ1-1, with 8 bases that match TRBD1. This CDR3 spans 11 amino acids. The V gene's germline CDR1 is MDHEN and CDR2 SYDVKM. In DNA form, the CDR3 reads TGTGGCACAGGGGGTGTCACTGAAGCTTTCTTT. Translation gives CGTGGVTEAFF.

This clonotype was observed once. The junction differs from germline at one of its ends, possibly a read error. The V gene is TRBV9, the J gene TRBJ1-2, with 9 bases aligning to TRBD1. There are 18 residues in the CDR3. Germline V gene data show CDR1 as SGDLS and CDR2 as YYNGEE. CDR3 residues: CASSVEGPGQGGNDGYTF. The CDR3 nucleotides read TGTGCCAGCAGCGTGGAAGGACCGGGACAGGGTGGTAACGATGGCTACACCTTC.

Worth noting for this clonotype: An end of the junction differs from the germline gene, which may be a read error. The chain carries TRBV7-7 and TRBJ1-2; D not resolved. Germline V CDR1 and CDR2: SSHAT, FNYEAQ (reference sequence). This CDR3 spans 13 amino acids. DNA for the CDR3: TGTGCTAGCAGCTCCCCCGGTCCCTATGGCTACACCTTC. It encodes CASSSPGPYGYTF.

This chain joins TRBV3-1 and TRBJ1-3, with D possibly TRBD1 on 6 matching bases. Trimming left V 4 bases short and J 3 bases short, with 13 bases between. This CDR3 has 15 amino acids. CDR1 LGHDT and CDR2 YNNKEL come from the germline V gene (reference sequence). The CDR3 region has the DNA TGTGCCAGCAGCCCCTCCACAGGGCTTGGAAACACCATATATTTT. Its translation: CASSPSTGLGNTIYF. Based on the CDR3 plus reference TRBV3-1 and TRBJ1-3, the full variable domain is DTAVSQTPKYLVTQMGNDKSIKCEQNLGHDTMYWYKQDSKKFLKIMFSYNNKELIINETVPNRFSPKSPDKAHLNLHINSLELGDSAVYFCASSPSTGLGNTIYFGEGSWLTVV.

This clonotype was found a few times. The germline gene is not matched at one end of the junction; a read error may be the cause. This chain uses TRBV6-2 or TRBV6-3 with TRBJ2-1; 10 bases fit TRBD2. This CDR3 region has 16 residues. In germline, CDR1 is MNHEY, CDR2 SVGEGT. CDR3 sequence (DNA): TGTGCCAGCGGAATAACCGGGACTAGCGTGTACAATGGGCAGTTCTTC. This sequence encodes CASGITGTSVYNGQFF.

On this clonotype: This may come from a read error, since a much larger clone is one base off. Here the CDR3 omits its conserved ending phenylalanine or tryptophan, so a read error is the likely source. The rearrangement links TRBV11-1 to TRBJ2-2; D possibly corresponds to TRBD2 (6 bases). V dropped 8 bases and J dropped 1 base, with 17 bases sitting between them. Germline V gives CDR1 SGHAT, CDR2 FQDESV (reference sequence). This CDR3 is built from 16 residues. The CDR3: CASGPLGAGNTGELFL. In DNA form, the CDR3 reads TGTGCCAGCGGCCCCCTAGGAGCGGGGAACACCGGGGAGCTGTTTCTT.

This clonotype showed up many times. The V call is TRBV6-8, the J call TRBJ2-3, with unresolved D. Germline V CDR1 and CDR2: MNHGY, SAAAGT. Trimming took 8 bases from V and 3 from J, leaving 6 bases between them. CDR3 length equals 11 residues. Written as DNA, the CDR3 is TGTGCCAGCGGAAGTACAGATACGCAGTATTTT. This encodes CASGSTDTQYF.

This clonotype showed up just a few times. The V and J genes are TRBV18 and TRBJ2-1, with TRBD1 matching over 8 bases. Looked up from germline, CDR1 is KGHSH and CDR2 is LQKENI. Unmatched junction bases numbered 5, after V lost 1 base and J lost 6 bases. The CDR3 totals 15 residues. In DNA, the CDR3 is TGTGCCAGCTCACCACAGGACAGGGTTGCCAATGAGCAGTTCTTC. As protein: CASSPQDRVANEQFF.

This sequence joins TRBV7-9 and TRBJ2-5, with D possibly being TRBD1 or TRBD2 (5 bases each). CDR1 and CDR2 from the germline V gene are SEHNR and FQNEAQ (reference sequence). V was pared by 4 bases and J by 5 bases, with 20 bases between. This CDR3 contains 16 residues. For the CDR3, the DNA is TGTGCCAGCAGCTCCCCGAGGTTGGGACGAGTGGAGACCCAGTACTTC. Its translation: CASSSPRLGRVETQYF.

The chain recombines TRBV19 with TRBJ1-5; D remains unclear. This CDR3 is built from 16 residues. The V gene lost 3 bases and the J gene lost 2 bases, with 14 bases spanning the gap. Germline CDR1 and CDR2: LNHDA and SQIVND (reference sequence). In nucleotides, the CDR3 is TGTGCCAGTAGTATTGCGAGGGTCCTTGGCAATCAGCCCCAGCATTTT. Amino acid sequence: CASSIARVLGNQPQHF. Full variable domain (rest looked up from reference TRBV19 and TRBJ1-5): DGGITQSPKYLFRKEGQNVTLSCEQNLNHDAMYWYRQDPGQGLRLIYYSQIVNDFQKGDIAEGYSVSREKKESFPLTVTSAQKNPTAFYLCASSIARVLGNQPQHFGDGTRLSIL.

In its sample, this clonotype was seen many times. The genes are TRBV6-5 and TRBJ1-2; no definite D call. Trimming took off 3 bases at V and 1 base at J, with 12 bases between the two ends. There are 15 residues in the CDR3. In germline, CDR1 is MNHEY, CDR2 SVGAGI. CDR3 sequence reads: CASSYSGLGNYGYTF. CDR3 DNA: TGTGCCAGCAGTTATTCAGGCCTGGGTAACTATGGCTACACCTTC.